The TCR beta chain under discussion was sequenced for a study of blood T cell repertoires in COVID-19. Study-level background: Acute-phase and convalescent COVID-19 samples originated in the United States, Italy and Spain.

In the authors' methods: Reference gene primer amplification gave nucleated cell count estimates. Data came from immunoSEQ multiplex PCR; TCRdb stores just in-frame clones and leaves some out. That table supplies the V and J calls and clone size; D and trimming were determined from the DNA. The sample has 300,000 to 400,000 clones; more than 75% are singletons. Trimming removed 10 bases from V and 4 bases from J; junction bases left unmatched: 7. Germline V CDR1 and CDR2: MDHEN, SYDVKM. The CDR3 is 13 amino acids. Input material: peripheral blood. This receptor was identified in a woman aged 50 to 60 with active or convalescent COVID-19. The chain carries TRBV28 and TRBJ2-3; TRBD1 agrees at 8 bases. CDR3 sequence: CATATGVPDTQYF. In DNA form, the CDR3 reads TGTGCCACCGCGACAGGGGTCCCAGATACGCAGTATTTT.